This is a list of T cell receptor beta chains from one sample in a study of blood T cell repertoires in COVID-19. Generated by immunoSEQ multiplex PCR, the TCRdb table keeps only in-frame clones and is missing some. This repertoire shows about 18,000 clones, roughly 88% found once; its top ten account for 5%. Sequencing used PBMCs or T cells enriched from blood (not recorded which). The origin of the receptors is a woman in her thirties who had recovered from COVID-19. Both conserved end residues are part of each CDR3. Fields, in order: V gene, clone size, D gene, J gene, CDR3 protein, CDR3 DNA. A D gene is named only where the DNA matches it firmly. The size field is filled for only some rows; it gives once, few, many or a size class.

V gene: TRBV29-1
clone size: NA
D gene: NA
J gene: TRBJ2-5
CDR3 protein: CSVSWPRGQETQYF
CDR3 DNA: TGCAGCGTCTCGTGGCCCAGAGGCCAAGAGACCCAGTACTTC

V gene: TRBV2
clone size: NA
D gene: TRBD1
J gene: TRBJ1-2
CDR3 protein: CASSEGQNYGYTF
CDR3 DNA: TGTGCCAGCAGTGAGGGACAGAACTATGGCTACACCTTC

V gene: TRBV5-6
clone size: NA
D gene: TRBD1
J gene: TRBJ1-6
CDR3 protein: CASSLVGGTGGSPLHF
CDR3 DNA: TGTGCCAGCAGCTTGGTAGGCGGGACAGGGGGATCACCCCTCCACTTT

V gene: TRBV30
clone size: NA
D gene: TRBD1
J gene: TRBJ1-5
CDR3 protein: CAWRAPTGRHQPQHF
CDR3 DNA: TGTGCCTGGAGGGCCCCGACAGGGAGGCATCAGCCCCAGCATTTT

V gene: TRBV4-1
clone size: once
D gene: NA
J gene: TRBJ2-2
CDR3 protein: CASSQHRFANTGELFF
CDR3 DNA: TGCGCCAGCAGCCAGCACAGGTTCGCGAACACCGGGGAGCTGTTTTTT

V gene: TRBV6-2/TRBV6-3
clone size: once
D gene: TRBD2
J gene: TRBJ2-6
CDR3 protein: CASSYESPGLAAVGANVLTF
CDR3 DNA: TGTGCCAGCAGTTACGAAAGTCCGGGACTAGCGGCAGTTGGGGCCAACGTCCTGACTTTC

V gene: TRBV4-3
clone size: few
D gene: TRBD1
J gene: TRBJ1-6
CDR3 protein: CASSQDIDRDSPLHF
CDR3 DNA: TGCGCCAGCAGCCAAGATATCGACAGGGACTCACCCCTCCACTTT

V gene: TRBV6-5
clone size: NA
D gene: TRBD1
J gene: TRBJ2-2
CDR3 protein: CASRTGLGGELFF
CDR3 DNA: TGTGCCAGCAGGACAGGGCTCGGCGGGGAGCTGTTTTTT

V gene: TRBV4-1
clone size: NA
D gene: NA
J gene: TRBJ2-3
CDR3 protein: CASSQRQGDTQYF
CDR3 DNA: TGCGCCAGCAGCCAACGCCAGGGAGATACGCAGTATTTT

V gene: TRBV9
clone size: NA
D gene: NA
J gene: TRBJ1-2
CDR3 protein: CASSVTGVGDGYTF
CDR3 DNA: TGTGCCAGCAGCGTAACGGGGGTCGGGGATGGCTACACCTTC

V gene: TRBV19
clone size: NA
D gene: NA
J gene: TRBJ1-4
CDR3 protein: CASSSLSSEKLFF
CDR3 DNA: TGTGCCAGTAGTAGCCTGAGTTCCGAAAAACTGTTTTTT

V gene: TRBV15
clone size: once
D gene: TRBD2
J gene: TRBJ2-1
CDR3 protein: CATTGTSGGYEQFF
CDR3 DNA: TGTGCCACCACCGGGACTAGCGGGGGGTATGAGCAGTTCTTC

V gene: TRBV10-3
clone size: NA
D gene: NA
J gene: TRBJ1-1
CDR3 protein: CAISESPTGLEAFF
CDR3 DNA: TGTGCCATCAGTGAGTCGCCGACAGGCCTTGAAGCTTTCTTT

V gene: TRBV7-3
clone size: NA
D gene: NA
J gene: TRBJ2-7
CDR3 protein: CASSLRALNSYEQYF
CDR3 DNA: TGTGCCAGCAGCTTAAGGGCCTTAAACTCCTACGAGCAGTACTTC

V gene: TRBV4-2
clone size: NA
D gene: TRBD2
J gene: TRBJ2-3
CDR3 protein: CASSQEGLALTDTQYF
CDR3 DNA: TGTGCCAGCAGCCAGGAGGGACTAGCCCTCACAGATACGCAGTATTTT

V gene: TRBV19
clone size: NA
D gene: NA
J gene: TRBJ2-3
CDR3 protein: CASRSAGTDTQYF
CDR3 DNA: TGTGCCAGTAGGAGCGCCGGCACAGATACGCAGTATTTT

V gene: TRBV6-5
clone size: NA
D gene: NA
J gene: TRBJ2-7
CDR3 protein: CASSTAGDYEQYF
CDR3 DNA: TGTGCCAGCAGCACAGCAGGGGACTACGAGCAGTACTTC

V gene: TRBV4-3
clone size: NA
D gene: NA
J gene: TRBJ2-7
CDR3 protein: CASSQDSVYEQYF
CDR3 DNA: TGCGCCAGCAGCCAAGATTCCGTCTACGAGCAGTACTTC

V gene: TRBV7-2
clone size: NA
D gene: TRBD1
J gene: TRBJ2-7
CDR3 protein: CASSQGTGTASYEQYF
CDR3 DNA: TGTGCCAGCAGCCAAGGAACCGGGACAGCCTCCTACGAGCAGTACTTC

V gene: TRBV6-5
clone size: few
D gene: NA
J gene: TRBJ1-1
CDR3 protein: CASRLTGYASEAFF
CDR3 DNA: TGTGCCAGCAGACTAACAGGGTACGCATCTGAAGCTTTCTTT

V gene: TRBV19
clone size: NA
D gene: NA
J gene: TRBJ2-3
CDR3 protein: CASSIDHFTDTQYF
CDR3 DNA: TGTGCCAGTAGTATAGATCACTTCACAGATACGCAGTATTTT

V gene: TRBV15
clone size: NA
D gene: NA
J gene: TRBJ1-5
CDR3 protein: CATQQGNQPQHF
CDR3 DNA: TGTGCCACGCAGCAGGGGAATCAGCCCCAGCATTTT

V gene: TRBV9
clone size: NA
D gene: TRBD2
J gene: TRBJ2-3
CDR3 protein: CASSAQRAAGGVSDTQYF
CDR3 DNA: TGTGCCAGCAGCGCCCAAAGGGCAGCGGGGGGGGTATCAGATACGCAGTATTTT

V gene: TRBV15
clone size: once
D gene: TRBD1
J gene: TRBJ1-5
CDR3 protein: CATSRDSLSGQPQHF
CDR3 DNA: TGTGCCACCAGCCGGGACAGCCTGTCGGGTCAGCCCCAGCATTTT

V gene: TRBV2
clone size: once
D gene: TRBD1
J gene: TRBJ1-2
CDR3 protein: CASSVQGARDGYTF
CDR3 DNA: TGTGCCAGCAGTGTACAGGGGGCTCGCGATGGCTACACCTTC

V gene: TRBV7-3
clone size: NA
D gene: NA
J gene: TRBJ2-3
CDR3 protein: CASSLSASSTDTQYF
CDR3 DNA: TGTGCCAGCAGCTTAAGTGCTAGTTCCACGGATACGCAGTATTTT

V gene: TRBV5-1
clone size: NA
D gene: TRBD1
J gene: TRBJ2-7
CDR3 protein: CASSPVSGTGSHEQYF
CDR3 DNA: TGCGCCAGCAGCCCCGTGTCCGGGACAGGGTCCCACGAGCAGTACTTC

V gene: TRBV5-1
clone size: NA
D gene: TRBD1
J gene: TRBJ2-2
CDR3 protein: CASSMSGTGPSGELFF
CDR3 DNA: TGCGCCAGCAGCATGTCCGGGACAGGGCCCTCCGGGGAGCTGTTTTTT

V gene: TRBV7-8
clone size: NA
D gene: NA
J gene: TRBJ2-5
CDR3 protein: CASSPSYPQYF
CDR3 DNA: TGTGCCAGCAGCCCCAGTTACCCCCAGTACTTC

V gene: TRBV14
clone size: NA
D gene: TRBD1
J gene: TRBJ2-2
CDR3 protein: CASSQPTGGTQGGELFF
CDR3 DNA: TGTGCCAGCAGCCAACCTACAGGGGGTACTCAGGGCGGGGAGCTGTTTTTT

V gene: TRBV3-1/TRBV3-2
clone size: NA
D gene: TRBD1
J gene: TRBJ1-4
CDR3 protein: CASSQTGNEKLFF
CDR3 DNA: TGTGCCAGCAGTCAGACAGGGAATGAAAAACTGTTTTTT

V gene: TRBV5-6
clone size: NA
D gene: NA
J gene: TRBJ2-4
CDR3 protein: CASSLLREAKNIQYF
CDR3 DNA: TGTGCCAGCAGCTTGTTGAGGGAAGCCAAAAACATTCAGTACTTC

V gene: TRBV5-1
clone size: NA
D gene: TRBD1
J gene: TRBJ2-6
CDR3 protein: CASSLDGTVHSGANVLTF
CDR3 DNA: TGCGCCAGCAGCTTAGACGGGACAGTTCACTCTGGGGCCAACGTCCTGACTTTC

V gene: TRBV9
clone size: NA
D gene: TRBD1
J gene: TRBJ1-5
CDR3 protein: CASSVGTGGGQPQHF
CDR3 DNA: TGTGCCAGCAGCGTTGGGACAGGGGGCGGTCAGCCCCAGCATTTT

V gene: TRBV19
clone size: NA
D gene: TRBD1
J gene: TRBJ2-7
CDR3 protein: CASSIEGTGNYEQYF
CDR3 DNA: TGTGCCAGTAGTATAGAGGGGACAGGTAACTACGAGCAGTACTTC

V gene: TRBV19
clone size: NA
D gene: TRBD1
J gene: TRBJ2-1
CDR3 protein: CASSRGQGEQFF
CDR3 DNA: TGTGCCAGTAGTAGGGGACAGGGGGAGCAGTTCTTC

V gene: TRBV4-3
clone size: once
D gene: NA
J gene: TRBJ1-3
CDR3 protein: CASSQVTEGAGNTIYF
CDR3 DNA: TGCGCCAGCAGCCAAGTCACTGAGGGGGCTGGAAACACCATATATTTT

V gene: TRBV11-1
clone size: few
D gene: TRBD1
J gene: TRBJ2-1
CDR3 protein: CASSEGGESSYNEQFF
CDR3 DNA: TGTGCCAGCAGCGAAGGGGGCGAGAGCTCCTACAATGAGCAGTTCTTC

V gene: TRBV27
clone size: NA
D gene: NA
J gene: TRBJ1-2
CDR3 protein: CASSLSNREGYGYTF
CDR3 DNA: TGTGCCAGCAGTTTATCGAACAGGGAAGGGTATGGCTACACCTTC

V gene: TRBV6-5
clone size: NA
D gene: NA
J gene: TRBJ2-2
CDR3 protein: CASSYSQGGGELFF
CDR3 DNA: TGTGCCAGCAGTTACAGTCAGGGTGGCGGGGAGCTGTTTTTT

V gene: TRBV5-4
clone size: NA
D gene: NA
J gene: TRBJ2-3
CDR3 protein: CASSLDQGKGDTQYF
CDR3 DNA: TGTGCCAGCAGCTTGGATCAGGGAAAGGGAGATACGCAGTATTTT

V gene: TRBV30
clone size: NA
D gene: NA
J gene: TRBJ2-5
CDR3 protein: CAPRGDSDQETQYF
CDR3 DNA: TGTGCCCCCAGAGGGGACTCCGACCAAGAGACCCAGTACTTC

V gene: TRBV6-5
clone size: NA
D gene: NA
J gene: TRBJ1-2
CDR3 protein: CASKGEDYGYTF
CDR3 DNA: TGTGCCAGCAAGGGAGAGGACTATGGCTACACCTTC

V gene: TRBV30
clone size: NA
D gene: TRBD1
J gene: TRBJ1-2
CDR3 protein: CAGPTKGADNYGYTF
CDR3 DNA: TGTGCCGGACCCACAAAGGGGGCAGATAACTATGGCTACACCTTC

V gene: TRBV27
clone size: few
D gene: TRBD2
J gene: TRBJ2-3
CDR3 protein: CASRGLAVTDTQYF
CDR3 DNA: TGTGCCAGCAGAGGACTAGCGGTCACAGATACGCAGTATTTT

V gene: TRBV19
clone size: NA
D gene: TRBD2
J gene: TRBJ2-5
CDR3 protein: CASSKQRGRETQYF
CDR3 DNA: TGTGCCAGTAGTAAGCAGCGGGGGAGGGAGACCCAGTACTTC

V gene: TRBV6-1
clone size: NA
D gene: TRBD1
J gene: TRBJ1-5
CDR3 protein: CASSETGEGNQPQHF
CDR3 DNA: TGTGCCAGCAGTGAGACAGGGGAGGGCAATCAGCCCCAGCATTTT

V gene: TRBV2
clone size: NA
D gene: NA
J gene: TRBJ2-3
CDR3 protein: CASSEGGGGATQYF
CDR3 DNA: TGTGCCAGCAGTGAGGGAGGGGGGGGTGCAACGCAGTATTTT

V gene: TRBV6-5
clone size: NA
D gene: NA
J gene: TRBJ1-2
CDR3 protein: CASSYRAPGGFNGYTF
CDR3 DNA: TGTGCCAGCAGTTACCGAGCCCCGGGGGGCTTTAATGGCTACACCTTC

V gene: TRBV3-1/TRBV3-2
clone size: once
D gene: TRBD1
J gene: TRBJ2-7
CDR3 protein: CASSLSRGPGGDYEQYF
CDR3 DNA: TGTGCCAGCAGTCTCTCCAGGGGGCCAGGGGGAGACTACGAGCAGTACTTC

V gene: TRBV28
clone size: NA
D gene: TRBD1
J gene: TRBJ1-1
CDR3 protein: CASSRRGQHEAFF
CDR3 DNA: TGTGCCAGCAGTCGACGGGGACAGCATGAAGCTTTCTTT

V gene: TRBV18
clone size: NA
D gene: TRBD1
J gene: TRBJ2-7
CDR3 protein: CASSPRDRGREQYF
CDR3 DNA: TGTGCCAGCTCACCAAGGGACAGAGGCCGTGAGCAGTACTTC

V gene: TRBV27
clone size: NA
D gene: TRBD2
J gene: TRBJ2-1
CDR3 protein: CASRTSGGANEQFF
CDR3 DNA: TGTGCCAGCCGAACTAGCGGGGGGGCTAATGAGCAGTTCTTC

V gene: TRBV9
clone size: NA
D gene: TRBD2
J gene: TRBJ2-3
CDR3 protein: CASSVARGVTDTQYF
CDR3 DNA: TGTGCCAGCAGCGTAGCTCGGGGGGTAACAGATACGCAGTATTTT

V gene: TRBV7-2
clone size: NA
D gene: NA
J gene: TRBJ2-1
CDR3 protein: CASSAGGYNEQFF
CDR3 DNA: TGTGCCAGCAGCGCCGGGGGCTACAATGAGCAGTTCTTC

V gene: TRBV5-4
clone size: NA
D gene: TRBD2
J gene: TRBJ2-3
CDR3 protein: CASRNQRGSTDTQYF
CDR3 DNA: TGTGCCAGCCGCAACCAGCGGGGGAGCACAGATACGCAGTATTTT

V gene: TRBV9
clone size: NA
D gene: TRBD1
J gene: TRBJ1-3
CDR3 protein: CASSLRDRAGNTIYF
CDR3 DNA: TGTGCCAGCAGCCTTAGAGACAGGGCTGGAAACACCATATATTTT

V gene: TRBV18
clone size: once
D gene: NA
J gene: TRBJ1-2
CDR3 protein: CASSPSRVGGYTF
CDR3 DNA: TGTGCCAGCTCACCTTCCAGGGTCGGTGGCTACACCTTC

V gene: TRBV4-3
clone size: NA
D gene: NA
J gene: TRBJ2-2
CDR3 protein: CASSQDGVGGNTGELFF
CDR3 DNA: TGCGCCAGCAGCCAAGATGGGGTCGGGGGGAACACCGGGGAGCTGTTTTTT

V gene: TRBV6-1
clone size: NA
D gene: TRBD2
J gene: TRBJ2-2
CDR3 protein: CASSGAGGGTGELFF
CDR3 DNA: TGTGCCAGCAGTGGAGCGGGGGGGGGCACCGGGGAGCTGTTTTTT